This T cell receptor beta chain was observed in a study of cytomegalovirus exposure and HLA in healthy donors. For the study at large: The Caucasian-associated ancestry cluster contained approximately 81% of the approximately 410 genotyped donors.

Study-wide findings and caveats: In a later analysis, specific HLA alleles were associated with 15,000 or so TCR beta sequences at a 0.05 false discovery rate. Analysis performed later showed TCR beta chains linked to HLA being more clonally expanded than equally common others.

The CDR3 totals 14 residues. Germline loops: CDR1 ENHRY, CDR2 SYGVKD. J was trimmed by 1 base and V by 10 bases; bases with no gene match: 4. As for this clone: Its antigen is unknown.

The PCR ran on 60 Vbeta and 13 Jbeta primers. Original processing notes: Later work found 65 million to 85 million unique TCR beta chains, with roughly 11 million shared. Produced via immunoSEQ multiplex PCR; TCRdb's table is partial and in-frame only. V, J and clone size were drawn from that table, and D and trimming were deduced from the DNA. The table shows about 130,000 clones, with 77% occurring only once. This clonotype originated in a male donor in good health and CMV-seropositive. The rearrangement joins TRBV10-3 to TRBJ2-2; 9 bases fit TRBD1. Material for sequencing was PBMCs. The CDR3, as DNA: TGTGCCACCTGGGACAGGGAGAACACCGGGGAGCTGTTTTTT. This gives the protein CATWDRENTGELFF.